The 8 T cell receptor beta chains reported below all come from one sample, sequenced in a study of response to subunit inactivated influenza vaccine. TCRdb ran MiXCR on the RT-PCR reads and lists one entry per CDR3 protein. In the table there are some 200,000 distinct CDR3 sequences, approximately 12% of which are singletons. The same sample was also used in a study of T cells expressing NK-cell markers. That paper states: 5'RACE template switching built TCR beta cDNA with unique molecular identifiers.

The sample consisted of CD8+ T cells sorted from PBMCs, taken 11 to 12 days after vaccination. These receptors came from a man aged 45-65 years who received an inactivated influenza vaccine.

This clonotype occurred many times. This rearrangement joins TRBV5-1 to TRBJ1-6, with D uncertain. CDR3 size: 13 residues. The germline V gene has CDR1 SGHRS and CDR2 YFSETQ. V was cut by 5 bases and J by 7 bases, with 10 bases left in between. CDR3 DNA sequence: TGCGCCAGCAGAGGCAGAGAAAATTCACCCCTCCACTTT. Encoded protein: CASRGRENSPLHF.

A few counts support this clonotype. The chain combines TRBV27 with TRBJ2-6, with 10 bases identical to TRBD1. This CDR3 has 17 residues. Germline V gene sequence: CDR1 MNHEY, CDR2 SMNVEV (reference sequence). V shed 3 bases, J shed 1 base, and the junction held 3 bases outside the gene matches. The CDR3 spells CASSLTGGASGANVLTF. Here the CDR3 DNA reads TGTGCCAGCAGTTTGACAGGGGGCGCGTCTGGGGCCAACGTCCTGACTTTC. The full variable domain, in which reference TRBV27 and TRBJ2-6 provide the parts outside the CDR3, is EAQVTQNPRYLITVTGKKLTVTCSQNMNHEYMSWYRQDPGLGLRQIYYSMNVEVTDKGDVPEGYKVSRKEKRNFPLILESPSPNQTSLYFCASSLTGGASGANVLTFGAGSRLTVL.

The gene calls are TRBV5-1 and TRBJ2-2; 10 nucleotides match TRBD1. With V trimmed by 5 bases and J by 6 bases, 4 bases remained unmatched. Germline CDR1 and CDR2: SGHRS and YFSETQ. CDR3 length equals 14 residues. CDR3 in amino acids: CASSDRGLAGELFF. As DNA, the CDR3 is TGCGCCAGCAGTGACAGGGGGCTAGCCGGGGAGCTGTTTTTT. The whole variable domain, remainder taken from reference TRBV5-1 and TRBJ2-2, is KAGVTQTPRYLIKTRGQQVTLSCSPISGHRSVSWYQQTPGQGLQFLFEYFSETQRNKGNFPGRFSGRQFSNSRSEMNVSTLELGDSALYLCASSDRGLAGELFFGEGSRLTVL.

In its sample, this clonotype was seen many times. The V call is TRBV7-8, the J call TRBJ2-7; tentative D call: TRBD1 (6 bases). The CDR3 has 14 residues. Germline V lookup: CDR1 SGHVS, CDR2 FQNEAQ. Between the trimmed V and J ends, which lost 4 bases and 1 base, there was a span of 11 bases. The chain's CDR3 is CASSSRQDSYEQYF. CDR3 nucleotides: TGTGCCAGCAGCTCACGACAGGATTCCTACGAGCAGTACTTC.

Only a few counts were recorded for this clonotype. The CDR3 sequence is CASSFKGEVTVSYEQYF. CDR3 sequence (DNA): TGTGCCAGCAGCTTTAAGGGTGAGGTGACAGTCAGCTACGAGCAGTACTTC. This rearrangement joins TRBV11-2 to TRBJ2-7; D possibly corresponds to TRBD1 (5 bases). The CDR3 has 17 residues. Trimming removed 3 bases at V and 3 bases at J, with 21 bases between. Germline loops: CDR1 SGHAT, CDR2 FQNNGV.

The rearrangement links TRBV28 to TRBJ2-7; weak D call: TRBD1 (6 bases). The V gene's germline CDR1 is MDHEN and CDR2 SYDVKM. There are 15 residues in the CDR3. Trimming took 5 bases from V and 0 from J, leaving 14 bases between them. CDR3 region: CASSLIQGSSYEQYF. For the CDR3, the DNA is TGTGCCAGCAGTCTAATACAGGGTTCCTCCTACGAGCAGTACTTC.

This clonotype was counted between two and nine times. The chain has TRBV28 and TRBJ2-1, with 14 positions matching TRBD2. There are 18 residues in the CDR3. The J segment lost 0 bases and the V segment lost 6 bases, leaving 7 bases of the junction unmatched. The germline gives CDR1 MDHEN, CDR2 SYDVKM. This chain's CDR3 is CASRGLAGVRSSYNEQFF. DNA for the CDR3: TGTGCCAGCAGGGGACTAGCGGGGGTAAGAAGCTCCTACAATGAGCAGTTCTTC.

The chain uses TRBV4-1 and TRBJ2-2; 7 positions match TRBD2. The CDR3 is 16 residues long. Germline assignment: CDR1 MGHRA and CDR2 YSYEKL. The J segment lost 5 bases and the V segment lost 1 base, leaving 7 bases of the junction unmatched. The CDR3 coding sequence is TGCGCCAGCAGCCAAGCGGTCGCTAGCGGTACCGGGGAGCTGTTTTTT. Translated, it gives CASSQAVASGTGELFF.